This T cell receptor (beta chain) was identified during a study of blood T cell repertoires in COVID-19 (dated by TCRdb to about 2020). With respect to the entire study: Samples from collaborators originated in the United States, Italy and Spain and spanned both the acute and convalescent phases of COVID-19. The prospective study material was composed of cDNA or gDNA derived from T cells, B-cell-depleted T cells, or PBMCs. The dataset comprised deeply sampled blood TCRbeta repertoires from subjects exposed to, actively infected with, or recovered from COVID-19. The repertoires were released in a freely available public database intended as a resource for research on the immune response to SARS-CoV-2. Samples came from the ongoing ImmuneRACE study (first 160 participants) plus 1,254 subjects from 6 global collaborators. The sample metadata nearly always contained a de-identified subject ID, COVID-19 status, age in years and sex. Where available, HLA class I and class II types were taken from metadata supplied by the sample provider and were not determined by assay-based typing.

TCRbeta CDR3 regions were amplified from genomic DNA using the immunoSEQ Assay, a bias-controlled multiplex PCR. The original methods were these. The number of nucleated cells in each sample was estimated from the amplification of reference gene primers within the assay. To quantify the absolute abundance of each unique TCRbeta CDR3 rearrangement, sequence reads were collapsed and filtered. For each sample, productive Simpson clonality was calculated as the square root of Simpson's diversity index over productive rearrangements. Imported from immuneACCESS, the table was reduced by TCRdb to in-frame sequences with V and J called. These copies leave out some clones; in studies compared against another copy, an unresolved V gene accounts for under half, and the cause of the remainder is not known. V, J and clone size were drawn from that table, and D and trimming were deduced from the DNA. In all, the sample holds some 140,000 clones, and roughly 82% of those were seen once. The ten largest clones take up roughly 14% of the sample.

A word on this clone: This clone's antigen is unknown. No much larger clone exists at a distance of one base, and base qualities are not known.

Study-wide findings and limitations: The quantity of clinical and demographic metadata differed by source and by participant and was supplied without curation.

Each collaborating institution followed its own protocols to collect whole blood in K2EDTA tubes. Collaborator samples were shipped for TCRbeta analysis as frozen whole blood, isolated PBMCs, or DNA extracted from either sample type. V is clipped by 8 bases and J by 4 bases, and the sequence between their germline boundaries is 6 bases long. The CDR3 measures 11 amino acids from cysteine to phenylalanine. Only the CDR3 DNA stays, 33 bases, in frame from base 1. The germline V gene sets CDR1 to SGHRS and CDR2 to YFSETQ. The sequence is built from TRBV5-1 and TRBJ2-2; the D gene is not confidently resolved. This TCR came from a man at least 80 years old with acute or convalescent COVID-19. Sequences were obtained from peripheral blood. The nucleotide sequence reads as follows: TGCGCCAGTAAATTCACCGGGGAGCTGTTTTTT. This sequence encodes CASKFTGELFF.